Sequencing of this T cell receptor beta chain was carried out in a study of yellow fever vaccine responses in identical twins. Study-wide results and caveats: A vaccine T cell response that seemed partly convergent and partly personalized was reported in twins.

Each CDR3 protein gets one entry after TCRdb re-called the RT-PCR reads with MiXCR. The profile shows 35,000 or so distinct CDR3 sequences, about three fifths of them singletons. This clonotype showed up just a few times. The antigen is unknown. In germline, CDR1 is SNHLY, CDR2 FYNNEI. V lost 3 bases and J 4 bases, leaving 4 bases between the germline ends. CDR3 length: 12 residues. This receptor was obtained from a woman aged 18-35 years who received the yellow fever vaccine. Specimen: T cells from blood (PBMCs), unsorted or a sorted subset (not recorded which), collected before or after yellow fever vaccination (not recorded which). The genes are TRBV2 and TRBJ1-5; D is uncertain. In DNA form, the CDR3 reads TGTGCCAGCAGTGATCCTAATCAGCCCCAGCATTTT. This translates into CASSDPNQPQHF.